Reported below is one TCR beta chain. PCR was performed using 60 Vbeta and 13 Jbeta primers. Some clones are missing from TCRdb's copy, which holds only in-frame ones; the method was immunoSEQ multiplex PCR. Altogether fewer than 200,000 clones are present, approximately 86% being singletons, with the ten largest covering approximately 1.5%. This entry comes from a study of cytomegalovirus exposure and HLA in healthy donors. The germline V gene encodes CDR1 MNHEY and CDR2 SMNVEV (reference sequence). After removal of 6 bases from V and 1 base from J, the junction contained 9 bases not matched to a gene. CDR3 length: 15 residues.

The clonotype comes from a male donor in good health and CMV-seronegative. Sequencing input: PBMCs. The chain has TRBV27 and TRBJ2-7; TRBD1 agrees at 7 bases. The CDR3 DNA reads TGTGCCAGCAGCTCAACCGGACAGGCTTCCTACGAGCAGTACTTC. Its protein is CASSSTGQASYEQYF.